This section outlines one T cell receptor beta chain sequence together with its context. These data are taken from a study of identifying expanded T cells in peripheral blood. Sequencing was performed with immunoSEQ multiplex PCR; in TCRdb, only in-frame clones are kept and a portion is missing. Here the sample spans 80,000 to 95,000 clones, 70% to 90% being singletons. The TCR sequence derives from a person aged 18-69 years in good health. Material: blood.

The DNA for the CDR3 is TGTGCCAGCACCATAACAGAAGCAAATAACTATGGCTACACCTTC. This gives the protein CASTITEANNYGYTF. The rearrangement uses TRBV6-6 and TRBJ1-2, with no clear D. This CDR3 region has 15 residues. Looked up from germline, CDR1 is MNHNY and CDR2 is SVGAGI (reference sequence). The ends were cut back, 7 bases at V and 1 base at J, with 16 bases in the middle.